These 5 T cell receptor beta chains came from one sample sequenced in a study of T cell repertoires in cytomegalovirus infection. TCRdb redid the calling of the reads with MiXCR, one entry per CDR3 protein. The sample carries a few hundred thousand distinct CDR3 sequences, 15% to 20% recorded once. The sequenced sample was PBMCs. The origin of the receptors is a human donor in good health (CMV status not recorded). Some clones in this sample may be carry-over from other donors' samples.

This clonotype has at least ten counts. The CDR3 DNA sequence: TGTGCCAGCAGCAATGACCGGCTAGCGGGGGGCTACGAGCAGTACTTC. Residues: CASSNDRLAGGYEQYF. The chain uses TRBV7-9 and TRBJ2-7; 11 positions match TRBD2. Trimming at V came to 5 bases and at J to 3 bases, leaving 9 bases not matched to a gene. Per germline, CDR1 SEHNR and CDR2 FQNEAQ (reference sequence). The CDR3 has 16 residues.

This clonotype was picked up many times. The chain has TRBV27 and TRBJ1-1, with 11 nucleotides matching TRBD1. The germline CDR1 and CDR2 sequences are MNHEY and SMNVEV (reference sequence). With 5 bases clipped from V and 4 bases from J, the junction kept 3 bases outside the gene matches. This CDR3 has 14 residues. The CDR3 coding sequence is TGTGCCAGCAGTCCCGGGACAGGGGGCACTGAAGCTTTCTTT. It codes for CASSPGTGGTEAFF.

There are many counts of this clonotype. This chain joins TRBV7-2 and TRBJ1-2; no definite D call. V was pared by 1 base and J by 4 bases, with 13 bases between. Germline V gene data show CDR1 as SGHTA and CDR2 as FQGNSA. The CDR3 sequence is 15 residues long. CDR3 amino acids: CASSLVGVGTYGYTF. The CDR3 DNA is TGTGCCAGCAGCTTAGTAGGCGTCGGAACCTATGGCTACACCTTC.

CDR3 coding DNA: TGTGCCAGCAGCTTAGGATCGCAGGGGCGCACAGATACGCAGTATTTT. Translated: CASSLGSQGRTDTQYF. The V gene is TRBV7-9, the J gene TRBJ2-3, with a tentative D call TRBD1 (6 bases). The CDR3 contains 16 residues. Germline lookup yields CDR1 SEHNR and CDR2 FQNEAQ (reference sequence). V was cut by 1 base and J by 1 base, with 12 bases left in between. The complete variable domain, with remaining parts taken from reference TRBV7-9 and TRBJ2-3, reads DTGVSQNPRHKITKRGQNVTFRCDPISEHNRLYWYRQTLGQGPEFLTYFQNEAQLEKSRLLSDRFSAERPKGSFSTLEIQRTEQGDSAMYLCASSLGSQGRTDTQYFGPGTRLTVL.

The gene calls are TRBV6-5 and TRBJ2-3, with 10 bases identical to TRBD2. Trimming removed 5 bases from V and 5 bases from J; junction bases left unmatched: 4. CDR3 size: 14 residues. Germline V lookup: CDR1 MNHEY, CDR2 SVGAGI. The DNA for the CDR3 is TGTGCCAGCAGTCCCGGGACTAGCGAAGATACGCAGTATTTT. Translated: CASSPGTSEDTQYF.